Reported below is one TCR beta chain. Its cognate antigen has yet to be identified. Data came from a NextSeq 550. The Human TCR Profiling Kit (MiLaboratory) was used to make UMI-labeled 5' RACE TRB cDNA libraries. cDNA synthesis used the entire amount of extracted RNA, and PCR amplification then used the entire amount of cDNA produced. Libraries were prepared in parallel with an identical number of PCR cycles. Per the authors' processing: MIGEC and MiXCR extracted about 53,000 +/- 10,000 unique UMI-labeled TRB cDNA molecules per library, requiring at least two reads per UMI. On average, around 40,000 +/- 10,000 functional in-frame TRB CDR3 nucleotide clonotypes lacking stop codons were found per library. After each sample was downsampled to 5000 UMI-labeled TRB molecules, VDJtools was used to calculate diversity metrics such as normalized Shannon-Wiener and Chao1. For the central five CDR3 residues, VDJtools calculated physicochemical properties weighted by clonotype size, namely interaction energy, strength, volume and Kidera factor 4. TCRdb reprocessed the reads; each CDR3 protein sequence makes one entry, and DNA is unavailable. TCRdb's processing, not the study's, gives the V and J calls here. This specimen's table enumerates about 150,000 distinct CDR3 sequences. The top ten hold 0.45% to 0.55% of the sample.

This sample stems from a study of CXCR3-negative and CXCR3-positive naive CD8 T cells (dated by TCRdb to between 2018 and 2021). Regarding the research as a whole: In total, 120 million to 150 million TRB reads were obtained, corresponding to roughly 1.5 +/- 0.3 million reads per library. Naive subsets from five or six donors and memory cells from 3 donors were included in the TRBV-TRBJ cluster analysis. Data from around 11 donors, pooled across two independent experiments, went into the diversity and physicochemical repertoire analyses.

The CDR3, from cysteine to phenylalanine, totals 12 residues. No DNA is recorded. For every CD8+ T cell subset, a few hundred thousand cells were flow-sorted straight into RLT lysis buffer, and each subset was sorted in triplicate. To exclude memory contaminants, naive CD8+ T cells were stringently defined as CD45RO-CCR7+CD27+CD95-. Peripheral blood mononuclear cells were isolated from buffy coats by standard density gradient centrifugation. Naive CXCR3-negative and CXCR3-positive CD8+ T cells were flow-sorted using a FACSAria III. Total RNA was extracted from sorted cells with an RNeasy Mini Kit. What the research found in general, with its limitations: TRB CDR3s from CXCR3-positive naive cells showed higher hydrophobicity (lower Kidera factor 4), lower energy, and higher strength and volume indices than CXCR3-negative naive cells. Because surface CD5, which is linked to self-reactivity in mice, was comparable between the naive subsets, TCR interaction strength was also inferred from the physicochemical properties of TRB CDR3s. Naive CXCR3-negative and CXCR3-positive cells from the same donor showed similar TRBV-TRBJ usage, whereas memory cells showed distinct patterns. Both naive subsets had comparably high repertoire diversity, while memory CD8+ T cells had much lower repertoire diversity. CXCR3 expression partially decreased after cryopreservation, so most assays used freshly isolated PBMCs.

The specimen sequenced was naive CXCR3+ CD8+ T cells from blood. The cell subset or site label, as the study defines it: CD45RO-CCR7+CD27+CD95- naive CD8+ T cells expressing CXCR3 (TNR3+). The chain is encoded by TRBV12-3 or TRBV12-4 joined to TRBJ1-1; TCRdb reports TRBD1, a call that lacks DNA to check it against. The origin of this receptor is a human donor in good health. Some clones in this sample may be carry-over from other donors' samples. The CDR3 corresponds to CASSNPGDEAFF.